This TCR beta chain was identified during a study of T cell responses to AZD1222 COVID-19 vaccine. Data came from immunoSEQ multiplex PCR; TCRdb stores just in-frame clones and leaves some out. The sample includes more than 150,000 clones, approximately 92% of them seen just once. CDR1 MDHEN and CDR2 SYDVKM come from the germline V gene. The CDR3 extends over 14 amino acids. Trimming cost V 6 bases and J 3 bases; bases outside gene matches: 3. The chain links TRBV28 to TRBJ1-2; 11 bases agree with TRBD1. The sample consisted of peripheral blood, taken on day 0 of AZD1222 vaccination. The sequence was collected from an adult in good health. As DNA, the CDR3 is TGTGCCAGCAGGGGACAGGGGGTCGACTATGGCTACACCTTC. Protein product: CASRGQGVDYGYTF.